The clone carrying this T cell receptor beta chain was counted ten times or more. The CDR3 consists of 15 residues. Germline CDR1 and CDR2: MNHNS and SASEGT. Trimming pared 4 bases from V and 5 bases from J, leaving 15 bases between. The time point is: sample taken at primary tumor resection. Whole RNA, isolated from tumor, nontumor lung or frozen PBMC, was sequenced without prior sorting. The 65 or so donors had untreated early-stage non-small cell lung cancer. The sample originates from a study of spatial heterogeneity in lung cancer. Across the whole study: Raw reads showed each unique TCR and UMI combination turning up more than ten times on average.

TCRdb called the 5' RACE reads again in MiXCR, with one record for every CDR3 protein. The table records under 50,000 distinct CDR3 sequences, 4% to 6% of them present only once. The receptor was isolated from a female donor with early-stage non-small cell lung cancer. This material consisted of PBMCs, taken at surgery. The chain uses TRBV6-1 and TRBJ1-5; perhaps TRBD1 as D (6 bases). The CDR3 region has the DNA TGTGCCAGCAGTGTGGAGGGGGACGGTCATCAGCCCCAGCATTTT. Translation: CASSVEGDGHQPQHF.